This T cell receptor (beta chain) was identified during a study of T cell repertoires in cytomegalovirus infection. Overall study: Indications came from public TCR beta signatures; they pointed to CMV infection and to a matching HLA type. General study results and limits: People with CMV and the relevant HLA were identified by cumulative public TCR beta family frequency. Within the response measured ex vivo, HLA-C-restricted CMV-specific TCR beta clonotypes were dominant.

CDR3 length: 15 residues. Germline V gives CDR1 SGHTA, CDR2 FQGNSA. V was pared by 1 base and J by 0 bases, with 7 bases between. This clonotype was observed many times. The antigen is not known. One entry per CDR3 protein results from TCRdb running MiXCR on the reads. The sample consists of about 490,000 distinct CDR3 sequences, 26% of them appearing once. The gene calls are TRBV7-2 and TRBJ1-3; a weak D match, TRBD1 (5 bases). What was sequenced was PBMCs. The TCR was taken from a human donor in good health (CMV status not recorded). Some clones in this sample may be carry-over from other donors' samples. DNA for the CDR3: TGTGCCAGCAGCTTAGGCGGGACCTCTGGAAACACCATATATTTT. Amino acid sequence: CASSLGGTSGNTIYF.